This T cell receptor (beta chain) was retrieved from a study of blood T cells in healthy people across ages. Using a J-beta primer mix together with a sample-barcoded 5' primer, a second PCR was run for about 6 to 11 cycles. In TCRdb, the 5' RACE reads were re-called with MiXCR into one record per CDR3 protein. The sample carries around 2 million distinct CDR3 sequences, approximately 40% recorded once. The CDR3 is 20 residues long. CDR1 and CDR2 (germline): SNHLY, FYNNEI. With V trimmed by 9 bases and J by 0 bases, 22 bases remained unmatched. Comments on this clonotype: Its antigen is not known.

Findings and caveats of the study: It was the long-lived donors that had more naive CD4+ cells and higher diversity than aged donors.

Input material: blood. This TCR derives from a human donor in good health. The genes are TRBV2 and TRBJ2-3; TRBD2 matches 9 bases. CDR3 sequence reads: CASGLAGLAGQMTSTDTQYF. Here the CDR3 DNA reads TGTGCCAGTGGCCTGGCGGGGCTAGCGGGGCAGATGACTAGCACAGATACGCAGTATTTT.